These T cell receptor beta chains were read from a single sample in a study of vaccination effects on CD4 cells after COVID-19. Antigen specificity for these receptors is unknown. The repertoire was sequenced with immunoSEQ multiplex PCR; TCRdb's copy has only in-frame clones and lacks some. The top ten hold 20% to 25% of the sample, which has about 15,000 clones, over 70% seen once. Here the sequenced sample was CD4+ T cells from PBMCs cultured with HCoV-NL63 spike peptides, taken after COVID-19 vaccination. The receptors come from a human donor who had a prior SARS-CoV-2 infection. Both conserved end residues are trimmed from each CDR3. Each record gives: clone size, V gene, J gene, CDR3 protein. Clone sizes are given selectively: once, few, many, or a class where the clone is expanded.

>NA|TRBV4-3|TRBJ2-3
ASSHQGASTDTQY
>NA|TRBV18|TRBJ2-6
ASSQGPGANVLT
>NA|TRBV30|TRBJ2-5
AWSITLRETQY
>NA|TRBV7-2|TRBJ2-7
ASSRDSMGGNEQY
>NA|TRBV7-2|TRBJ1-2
ASSLGGFYGYT
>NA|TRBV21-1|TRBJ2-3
ASSKWRGSTSGRADTQY
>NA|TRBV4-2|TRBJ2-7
ASSRPGLGTIEQY
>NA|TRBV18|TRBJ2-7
ASSRGTSGRGNYEQY
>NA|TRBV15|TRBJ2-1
ATSRDLAGGQF
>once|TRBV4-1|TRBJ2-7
ASSQDSGRAYYEQY
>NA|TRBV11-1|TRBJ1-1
ASSYTVRDEAF
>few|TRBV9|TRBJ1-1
ASSPRARGDTEAF
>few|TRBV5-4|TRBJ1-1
ASRLRSLNTEAF
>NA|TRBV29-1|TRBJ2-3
SARSRPSGGSTDTQY
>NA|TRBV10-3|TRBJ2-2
ATRPSSGDTGELF
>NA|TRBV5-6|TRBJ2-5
ASRASGEGETQY
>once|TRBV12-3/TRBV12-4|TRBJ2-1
ASSKEYEQF
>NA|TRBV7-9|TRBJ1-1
ASSLSTEAF
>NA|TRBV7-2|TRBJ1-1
ASSLAGWSSEAF
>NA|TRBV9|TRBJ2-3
ASSFLAAGGTDTQY
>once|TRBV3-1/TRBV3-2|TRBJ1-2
ASSSRASLRGNGYT
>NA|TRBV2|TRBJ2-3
ASSEGSNTQY
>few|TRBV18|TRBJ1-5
ASSPRDSNQPQH
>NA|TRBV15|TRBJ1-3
ATSRDGGPGNTIY
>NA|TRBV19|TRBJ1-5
ASSIRVQPQH
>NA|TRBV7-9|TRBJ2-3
ASSLANSQARSTDTQY
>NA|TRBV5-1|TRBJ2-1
ASSLGTGQGIDEQF
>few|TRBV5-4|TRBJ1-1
ASSLGGPGTEAF
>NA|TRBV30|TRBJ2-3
AWRLQGSDTQY
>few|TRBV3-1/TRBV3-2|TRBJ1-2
ASSHPGAGVEGYT
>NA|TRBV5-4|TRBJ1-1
ASSFYRATEAF
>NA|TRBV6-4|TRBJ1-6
ASSDSDNYNSPLH